These T cell receptor beta chains were read from a single sample in a study of identical twins. TCRdb re-derived calls from the 5' RACE reads in MiXCR, one entry per CDR3 protein. The table includes fewer than 650,000 distinct CDR3 sequences, just under 10% detected once. The sample also formed part of further work on yellow fever vaccine responses in identical twins.

Sequencing used PBMCs. The receptors derive from a woman younger than 35 in good health. Each CDR3 is given with its conserved first and last residue. Fields, in order: D gene, V gene, J gene, clone size, CDR3 protein, CDR3 DNA. A D gene is named only where the DNA matches it firmly. Clone size, where shown, is once, few, many, or a class for clones that have expanded.

>.|TRBV12-3/TRBV12-4|TRBJ2-6|few
CASSPPGGANVLTF
TGTGCCAGCAGCCCCCCTGGAGGGGCCAACGTCCTGACTTTC
>TRBD2|TRBV20-1|TRBJ2-7|.
CSARELVASGSYEQYF
TGCAGTGCTAGAGAGTTGGTTGCTAGCGGTTCCTACGAGCAGTACTTC
>TRBD2|TRBV4-2|TRBJ2-1|few
CASSKPGLADMGTYNEQFF
TGTGCCAGCAGCAAACCGGGACTAGCGGACATGGGGACCTACAATGAGCAGTTCTTC
>TRBD2|TRBV11-2|TRBJ2-7|few
CASSTEIAGGNYEQYF
TGTGCCAGCAGCACAGAGATAGCGGGAGGAAACTACGAGCAGTACTTC
>.|TRBV20-1|TRBJ1-1|few
CSARDWEDTEAFF
TGCAGTGCTAGAGATTGGGAAGACACTGAAGCTTTCTTT
>TRBD1|TRBV7-9|TRBJ1-5|few
CASSSDRNNQPQHF
TGTGCCAGCAGCTCGGACAGGAACAATCAGCCCCAGCATTTT
>.|TRBV4-1|TRBJ2-2|.
CASSQGGGVTGELFF
TGCGCCAGCAGCCAAGGGGGCGGGGTTACCGGGGAGCTGTTTTTT
>.|TRBV5-1|TRBJ1-5|many
CASSLEMGQPQHF
TGCGCCAGCAGCTTGGAGATGGGTCAGCCCCAGCATTTT
>.|TRBV19|TRBJ1-3|.
CASSIRPTGNTIYF
TGTGCCAGTAGTATTAGGCCTACTGGAAACACCATATATTTT
>TRBD1|TRBV24-1|TRBJ1-6|many
CATSEEDRNYNSPLHF
TGTGCCACCAGTGAAGAGGACAGGAATTATAATTCACCCCTCCACTTT
>TRBD1|TRBV6-4|TRBJ2-7|.
CASRGQVKYEQYF
TGTGCCAGCAGGGGACAGGTAAAGTACGAGCAGTACTTC
>.|TRBV4-3|TRBJ2-1|many
CASSQDTGFSYNEQFF
TGCGCCAGCAGCCAAGATACGGGGTTCTCCTACAATGAGCAGTTCTTC
>TRBD2|TRBV27|TRBJ2-5|.
CASRPQLADRQETQYF
TGTGCCAGCAGGCCTCAACTAGCGGACCGACAAGAGACCCAGTACTTC
>TRBD2|TRBV20-1|TRBJ2-1|.
CSARDLVTSGSISYNEQFF
TGCAGTGCTAGAGATCTTGTCACCAGCGGGAGCATCTCCTACAATGAGCAGTTCTTC
>.|TRBV12-3/TRBV12-4|TRBJ2-5|many
CASSLGEGYKETQYF
TGTGCCAGCAGTTTAGGAGAGGGATACAAAGAGACCCAGTACTTC
>TRBD2|TRBV6-2/TRBV6-3|TRBJ2-1|few
CASSTFSGRVNEQFF
TGTGCCAGCAGCACTTTTAGCGGGAGGGTGAATGAGCAGTTCTTC
>.|TRBV7-2|TRBJ2-4|many
CASSLGLAFKNIQYF
TGTGCCAGCAGCTTAGGGTTAGCATTCAAAAACATTCAGTACTTC
>TRBD2|TRBV19|TRBJ2-5|.
CASSMGGALVLEETQYF
TGTGCCAGTAGTATGGGAGGGGCGCTTGTGTTAGAAGAGACCCAGTACTTC
>.|TRBV20-1|TRBJ2-1|many
CSAIPGLAADYNEQFF
TGCAGTGCTATTCCCGGATTAGCAGCTGACTACAATGAGCAGTTCTTC
>.|TRBV3-1|TRBJ2-1|few
CASSTDQVGYNEQFF
TGTGCCAGCTCCACCGATCAGGTGGGCTACAATGAGCAGTTCTTC
>TRBD1|TRBV11-2|TRBJ2-2|.
CASSRMTGEAGELFF
TGTGCCAGCAGCCGAATGACAGGGGAGGCCGGGGAGCTGTTTTTT
>TRBD1|TRBV7-2|TRBJ2-7|few
CASSSSQGAGYEQYF
TGTGCCAGCAGCTCAAGTCAGGGGGCCGGCTACGAGCAGTACTTC
>TRBD2|TRBV7-8|TRBJ2-7|many
CASSLSGNYEQYF
TGTGCCAGCAGCCTCAGCGGGAACTACGAGCAGTACTTC